This T cell receptor beta chain was sequenced in a study of blood T cell repertoires in COVID-19. Authors' methods: Reference gene primer amplification gave estimated nucleated cell counts. Repertoires were generated with immunoSEQ multiplex PCR, while TCRdb's copy carries only in-frame clones and drops some. Clonal size and the V and J genes are those of that table, whereas D and trimming came from the DNA. The sample records just over 250,000 clones, around 80% being singletons. CDR1 LNHDA and CDR2 SQIVND come from the germline V gene (reference sequence). Trimming at V came to 10 bases and at J to 6 bases, leaving 6 bases not matched to a gene. The CDR3 loop spans 13 amino acids. Each participant's cohort was designated according to participant-reported clinical history.

The sequence was collected from a man aged 30 to 45 with acute COVID-19. The chain couples TRBV19 to TRBJ1-5; TRBD1 agrees at 10 bases. Sample: PBMCs or T cells enriched from blood (not recorded which). DNA of the CDR3: TGTGCCACCGGGACAGGGGTTATTCAGCCCCAGCATTTT. It translates to CATGTGVIQPQHF.